This T cell receptor (beta chain) was identified in a study of memory CD4+ T cells and cytomegalovirus serostatus. Study as a whole: Healthy Belgian adult donors included under ten CMV-positive and more than 20 CMV-negative people.

Single viable CD3+CD4+CD8-CD45RO+ cells were sorted as the memory CD4+ T cells. Study outcomes and limitations: CMV serostatus prediction reached median AUC roughly 0.95, or 0.91 with US-trained model.

Data came from immunoSEQ multiplex PCR; TCRdb stores just in-frame clones and leaves some out. The repertoire holds about 75,000 clones, with around four fifths as singletons. This clone was detected a few times. Its cognate antigen is unknown. This TCR was sampled from an adult in good health and CMV-seropositive. The sequenced sample consisted of memory CD4+ T cells from blood.

As DNA, the CDR3 is TGTGCCAGTAGTATCCAGCAGGAAGAGACCCAGTACTTC. It translates to CASSIQQEETQYF. The gene calls are TRBV19 and TRBJ2-5, with D unclear. Germline CDR1 is LNHDA and CDR2 is SQIVND (reference sequence). Trimming shortened V by 3 bases and J by 3 bases, and 8 bases separated the two germline ends. This CDR3 spans 13 amino acids.